A single sample gave rise to the 7 T cell receptor beta chains below, sequenced in a study of T cell responses to AZD1222 COVID-19 vaccine. TCRdb's table, derived via immunoSEQ multiplex PCR, lists solely in-frame clones and lacks some. The table records about 76,000 clones, approximately 91% of them present only once. This material consisted of peripheral blood, taken on day 0 of AZD1222 vaccination. The source is an adult in good health.

This clone was detected once. This chain uses TRBV5-4 with TRBJ2-5; 12 nucleotides match TRBD1. From germline, CDR1 is SGHNT and CDR2 YYREEE (reference sequence). This CDR3 is 16 amino acids long. The ends lost 2 bases at V and 5 bases at J; junction bases unmatched: 7. CDR3 bases: TGTGCCAGCAGCTTACCGGGACAGGGGGCTGGGGAGACCCAGTACTTC. Amino acids: CASSLPGQGAGETQYF.

The chain uses TRBV5-4 and TRBJ2-5; TRBD2 is a possible D gene (5 bases). V was pared by 4 bases and J by 0 bases, with 13 bases between. There are 15 residues in the CDR3. Germline V gene data show CDR1 as SGHNT and CDR2 as YYREEE (reference sequence). The CDR3 protein is CASSPPRGNQETQYF. In DNA form, the CDR3 reads TGTGCCAGCAGCCCACCCCGGGGTAACCAAGAGACCCAGTACTTC.

This chain links TRBV6-2 or TRBV6-3 with TRBJ2-7; no reliable D call. Germline CDR1 MNHEY, CDR2 SVGEGT. This CDR3 is 16 amino acids long. With 0 bases removed from V and 2 bases from J, the gap between germline ends came to 14 bases. Here the CDR3 DNA reads TGTGCCAGCAGTTACTCCCGTTCCCGACGCCCCTACGAGCAGTACGTC. Translating gives CASSYSRSRRPYEQYV.

The rearrangement joins TRBV3-1 (or the pseudogene TRBV3-2) to TRBJ1-4, with D hard to call. Per the germline V gene, CDR1 is LGHDT and CDR2 is YNNKEL (reference sequence). Trimming took 4 bases from V and 4 from J, leaving 10 bases between them. This CDR3 has 14 residues. The CDR3 sequence is CASSRRQNNEKLFF. Written as DNA, the CDR3 is TGTGCCAGCAGCCGTCGGCAAAATAATGAAAAACTGTTTTTT.

This clone came up once. The rearrangement links TRBV12-5 to TRBJ2-1, with D possibly TRBD1 on 5 matching bases. CDR1 and CDR2 (germline): LGHNT, FRNRAP. Trimming removed 3 bases from V and 4 bases from J, with 13 bases in between. CDR3 length equals 15 residues. CDR3 in DNA: TGTGCTAGTGGTTTCCGGGCAGGGCTATACAATGAGCAGTTCTTC. Its protein is CASGFRAGLYNEQFF.

This sequence joins TRBV7-9 and TRBJ1-4, with TRBD1 matching 7 bases. This CDR3 region has 15 residues. V was pared by 5 bases and J by 0 bases, with 3 bases of the junction left unmatched. CDR1 is SEHNR and CDR2 is FQNEAQ in the germline V gene (reference sequence). Here the CDR3 reads CASSPQGATNEKLFF. CDR3 coding DNA: TGTGCCAGCAGCCCTCAGGGGGCAACTAATGAAAAACTGTTTTTT. Full variable domain (remainder filled in from reference TRBV7-9 and TRBJ1-4): DTGVSQNPRHKITKRGQNVTFRCDPISEHNRLYWYRQTLGQGPEFLTYFQNEAQLEKSRLLSDRFSAERPKGSFSTLEIQRTEQGDSAMYLCASSPQGATNEKLFFGSGTQLSVL.

This clone was seen only once. The same CDR3 is also encoded by other DNA sequences in this sample. This sequence joins TRBV18 and TRBJ1-1, with D possibly being TRBD1 (5 bases). The V end lost 2 bases, the J end lost 1 base, and 5 bases lay between the germline ends. CDR1 and CDR2 from the germline V gene are KGHSH and LQKENI. CDR3 length: 13 amino acids. This CDR3 reads CASSPGGNTEAFF. In nucleotides, the CDR3 is TGTGCCAGCTCACCAGGGGGGAACACTGAAGCTTTCTTT.